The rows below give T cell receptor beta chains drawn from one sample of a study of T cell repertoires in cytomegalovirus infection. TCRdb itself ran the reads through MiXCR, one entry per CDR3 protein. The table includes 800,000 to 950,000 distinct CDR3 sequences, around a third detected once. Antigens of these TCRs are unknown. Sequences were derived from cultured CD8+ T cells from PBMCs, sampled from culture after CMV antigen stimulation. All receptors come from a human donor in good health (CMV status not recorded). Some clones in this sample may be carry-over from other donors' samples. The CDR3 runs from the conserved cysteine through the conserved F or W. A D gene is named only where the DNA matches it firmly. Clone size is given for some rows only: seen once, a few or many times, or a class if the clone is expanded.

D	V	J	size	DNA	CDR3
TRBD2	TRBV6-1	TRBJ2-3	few	TGTGCCAGCAATCCGGGGAAGCGGGGTTTTAGCACAGATACGCAGTATTTT	CASNPGKRGFSTDTQYF
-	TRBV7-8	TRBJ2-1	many	TGTGCCAGCAGCCCCACGACGGCCCCTAATGAGCAGTTCTTC	CASSPTTAPNEQFF
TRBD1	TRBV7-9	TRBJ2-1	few	TGTGCCAGCAGCTTCCCTGACAGGGGGATCGAAAATGAGCAGTTCTTC	CASSFPDRGIENEQFF
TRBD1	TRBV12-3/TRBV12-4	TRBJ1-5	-	TGTGCCAGCAGCGCTGTCCCCCGGACAGGGAGGAGTGATGGCAATCAGCCCCAGCATTTT	CASSAVPRTGRSDGNQPQHF
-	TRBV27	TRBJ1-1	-	TGTGCCAGCAGTTTATCTTTTCTCGTGAACACTGAAGCTTTCTTT	CASSLSFLVNTEAFF
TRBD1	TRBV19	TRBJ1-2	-	TGTGCCAGTAGTACCCTCGACAGGGGGCCCTCTTACTATGGCTACACCTTC	CASSTLDRGPSYYGYTF
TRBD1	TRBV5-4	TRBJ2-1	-	TGTGCCAGCAGCCTCGACAGGGGCCCTTACAATGAGCAGTTCTTC	CASSLDRGPYNEQFF
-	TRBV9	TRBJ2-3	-	TGTGCCAGCAGCGGTAGGGGCATAGATACGCAGTATTTT	CASSGRGIDTQYF
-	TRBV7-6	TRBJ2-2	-	TGTGCCAGCAGCCATCAGAGGGGGGCGGGGACCGGGGAGCTGTTTTTT	CASSHQRGAGTGELFF
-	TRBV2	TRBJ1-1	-	TGTGCCAGCAGTACCTCTCGGGGTCTCACTGAAGCTTTCTTT	CASSTSRGLTEAFF
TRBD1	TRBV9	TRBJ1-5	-	TGTGCCAGCAGCGTAGACGGGACAGGGAATCAGCCCCAGCATTTT	CASSVDGTGNQPQHF
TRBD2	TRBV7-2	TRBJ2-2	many	TGTGCCAGCAGCTTGGACTTAACTAGCGGGGGGGCCGGCACCGGGGAGCTGTTTTTT	CASSLDLTSGGAGTGELFF
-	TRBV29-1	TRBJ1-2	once	TGCAGCGCCGAGACAAGGCGTGGCTACACCTTC	CSAETRRGYTF
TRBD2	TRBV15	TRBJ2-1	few	TGTGCCACCAGCGGTTTCTCTCGGACTAGGCCCGTAGATGAGCAGTTCTTC	CATSGFSRTRPVDEQFF
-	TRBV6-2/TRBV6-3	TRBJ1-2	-	TGTGCCAGCAGTTACTCAAGATTCACGGCCAAAGATAACTATGGCTACACCTTC	CASSYSRFTAKDNYGYTF
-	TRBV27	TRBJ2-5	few	TGTGCCAGCAGCCAGTCCACTGAGACCCAGTACTTC	CASSQSTETQYF
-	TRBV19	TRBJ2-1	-	TGTGCCAGTAGGAACTTCTCCTACAATGAGCAGTTCTTC	CASRNFSYNEQFF
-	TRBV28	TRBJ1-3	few	TGTGCCAGCAGTTTACCGACCTCGGGACTGCCGATTGACGGAAACACCATATATTTT	CASSLPTSGLPIDGNTIYF
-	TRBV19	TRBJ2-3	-	TGTGCCAGTAGTATCTTGGGACAAGTGCTCGATACGCAGTATTTT	CASSILGQVLDTQYF
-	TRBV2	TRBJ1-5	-	TGTGCCAGCAGTGAAGAGGGAAATCAGCCCCAGCATTTT	CASSEEGNQPQHF
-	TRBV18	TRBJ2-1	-	TGTGCCAGCTCACCACCAGCTCGAAGCTCCTACAATGAGCAGTTCTTC	CASSPPARSSYNEQFF
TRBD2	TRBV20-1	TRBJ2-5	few	TGCAGTGCTAGGGGACCGAGGGGACTAGCTAGTAGGCGTCAAGAGACCCAGTACTTC	CSARGPRGLASRRQETQYF
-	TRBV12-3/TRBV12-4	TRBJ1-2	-	TGTGCCAGCAGTTTAGCGGGGAGCCCCTATGGCTACACCTTC	CASSLAGSPYGYTF
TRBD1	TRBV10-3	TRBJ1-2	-	TGTGCCATCAGTGAGCAACAGGGGAGCTTCCTACTATATGGCTACACCTTC	CAISEQQGSFLLYGYTF
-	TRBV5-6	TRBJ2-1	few	TGTGCCAGCTCTGAGGGGAGCTACAATGAGCAGTTCTTC	CASSEGSYNEQFF
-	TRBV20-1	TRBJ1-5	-	TGCAGTGCTAGAACAGAAAACCAGCCCCAGCATTTT	CSARTENQPQHF
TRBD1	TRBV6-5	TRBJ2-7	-	TGTGCCAGCAGTAAAGGACAGGGGGCTTTCTACGAGCAGTACTTC	CASSKGQGAFYEQYF
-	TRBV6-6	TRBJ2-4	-	TGTGCCAGCAGTGAGCTGCTCCTAGCCAAAAACATTCAGTACTTC	CASSELLLAKNIQYF
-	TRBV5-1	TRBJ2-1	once	TGCGTCAGCAGCCTGCCCACCCCGTTGACAGGCTACAATGAGCAGTTCTTC	CVSSLPTPLTGYNEQFF
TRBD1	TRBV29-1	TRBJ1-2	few	TGCAGCGTTGTTGAGGGGGCCAGTGGCTACACCTTC	CSVVEGASGYTF
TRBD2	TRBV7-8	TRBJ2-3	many	TGTGCCAGCAGCATCCCCACTTACCGCTCTAGCGGACACACAGATACGCAGTATTTT	CASSIPTYRSSGHTDTQYF
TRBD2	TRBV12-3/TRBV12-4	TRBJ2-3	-	TGTGCCAGCAGTTCCCTTAGCGGGGACACAGATACGCAGTATTTT	CASSSLSGDTDTQYF
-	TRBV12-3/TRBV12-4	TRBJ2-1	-	TGTGCCAGCATCCCCAGGACAGTATCCTACAATGAGCAGTTCTTC	CASIPRTVSYNEQFF
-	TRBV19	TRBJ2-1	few	TGTGCCAGTAGTGCCGGAGAGAAGTTCTTC	CASSAGEKFF
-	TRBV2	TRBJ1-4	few	TGTGCCAGCACCCCCCGGGAGGGATGGAATGAAAAACTGTTTTTT	CASTPREGWNEKLFF
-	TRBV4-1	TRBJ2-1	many	TGCGCCAGCAGCCAAGAAGCCGAGTTTGAGCATGAGCAGTTCTTC	CASSQEAEFEHEQFF
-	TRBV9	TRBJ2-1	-	TGTGTCAGCAGCGTATATGAGACAGGAGACAATGAGCAGTTCTTC	CVSSVYETGDNEQFF
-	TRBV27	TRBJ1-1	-	TGTGCCAGCAGTTGGTCGGGGGGAGGGGGCACTGAAGCTTTCTTT	CASSWSGGGGTEAFF
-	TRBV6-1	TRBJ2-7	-	TGTGCCAGCAGTGAAGCTGGAGGGGCGTTCTACGTGCAGTACTTC	CASSEAGGAFYVQYF
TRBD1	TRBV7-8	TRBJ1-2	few	TGTGCCAGCAGCATCGGGACAGGGTTATACACCTTC	CASSIGTGLYTF
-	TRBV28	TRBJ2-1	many	TGTGCCAGCAGTTTGCTTCGAGCGGTAAGCTCCTACAATGAGCAGTTCTTC	CASSLLRAVSSYNEQFF
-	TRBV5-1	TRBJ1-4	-	TGCGCCAGCAGAGTAGGGCCGTTCGAGAAAACTAATGAAAAACTGTTTTTT	CASRVGPFEKTNEKLFF
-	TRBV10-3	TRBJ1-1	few	TGTGCCACCTCGGTGGCCGAGAACACTGAAGCTTTCTTT	CATSVAENTEAFF
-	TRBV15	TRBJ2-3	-	TGTGCCACCAGCAGAGATGTGGGTACGCAGTATTTT	CATSRDVGTQYF
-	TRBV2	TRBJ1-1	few	TGTGCCAGCATCCCCGGGGATTCCACTGGTGAAGCTTTCTTT	CASIPGDSTGEAFF
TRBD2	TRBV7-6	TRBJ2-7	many	TGTGCCAGCAGCTCTGCCTGGACTAGCGGCTCCTACGAGCAGTACTTC	CASSSAWTSGSYEQYF
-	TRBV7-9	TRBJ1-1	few	TGTGCCAGCAGCCCCCAAAGGTCAGGGTATACTGAAGCTTTCTTT	CASSPQRSGYTEAFF
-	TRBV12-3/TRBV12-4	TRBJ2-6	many	TGTGCCAGCAGTTCCTCAGCCGCCGCTGGGGCCAACGTCCTGACTTTC	CASSSSAAAGANVLTF
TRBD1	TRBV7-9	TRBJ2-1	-	TGTGCCAGCAGCCCGACAGGGCCCCGGGTCGACAATGAGCAGTTCTTC	CASSPTGPRVDNEQFF
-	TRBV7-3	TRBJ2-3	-	TGTGCCAGCAGCCGGGGGGACAGCAGCAGGGATACGCAGTATTTT	CASSRGDSSRDTQYF
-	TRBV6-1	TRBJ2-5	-	TGTGCCAGCAGAACTGGACGGAAAGAGACCCAGTACTTC	CASRTGRKETQYF
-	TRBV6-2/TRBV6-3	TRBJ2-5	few	TGTGCCAGCAGTTACAGGTCGGGTGGCGAGACCCAGTACTTC	CASSYRSGGETQYF
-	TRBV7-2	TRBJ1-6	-	TGTGCCAGCAGCTTAGAGGGGACGGCTAATAATTCACCCCTCCACTTT	CASSLEGTANNSPLHF
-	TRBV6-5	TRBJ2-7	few	TGTGCCAGCAGTTACAGGACCGAGGGTGGCGAGCAGTACTTC	CASSYRTEGGEQYF
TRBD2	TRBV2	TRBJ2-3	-	TGTGCCAGCAGTGGAGAAAGCGGGGGGTCAGATACGCAGTATTTT	CASSGESGGSDTQYF
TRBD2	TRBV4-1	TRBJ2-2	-	TGCGCCAGCAGCCCCAGGGCGGGGGGGCACACCGGGGAGCTGTTTTTT	CASSPRAGGHTGELFF
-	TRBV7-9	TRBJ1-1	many	TGTGCCAGCAGCCCGCCCAGGGGTGGGAACACTGAAGCTTTCTTT	CASSPPRGGNTEAFF
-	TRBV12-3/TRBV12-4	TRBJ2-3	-	TGTGCCAGCAGTGGGGACTTCACAGATACGCAGTATTTT	CASSGDFTDTQYF